This T cell receptor (beta chain) was obtained from a study of PD-1 blockade in classical Hodgkin lymphoma. Measured with immunoSEQ multiplex PCR; TCRdb has only the in-frame clones, and not every one. The data contain 25,000 to 35,000 clones, approximately 68% of them seen just once; the ten biggest clones take up approximately 4%. Points from the study as a whole: Baseline TCR diversity was reportedly lower in newly diagnosed patients than healthy donors. Complete responders had baseline diversity similar to newly diagnosed patients.

A remark on this clone: Its target is not known.

Regarding time point: cycle 4 day 1 (C4D1), after less than 7 weeks of nivolumab. Brentuximab vedotin exposure varied among the patients, all of whom had relapsed after autologous stem cell transplantation. Complete response, partial response or progressive disease were the best responses. This CDR3 contains 14 residues. Germline V gene lookup returns CDR1 SGDLS and CDR2 YYNGEE. V lost 3 bases, J lost 7 bases, and 17 bases lay in between. V gene TRBV9 combines with J gene TRBJ2-7; TRBD1 or TRBD2 may be the D gene (5 bases each). The sequence came from a human donor with classical Hodgkin lymphoma. This sample comprised peripheral blood mononuclear cells (PBMCs), obtained before the fourth cycle of nivolumab. In nucleotides, the CDR3 is TGTGCCAGCAGCGGAGACAGCTGGGGCGGGGAGCAGTACTTC. This sequence encodes CASSGDSWGGEQYF.